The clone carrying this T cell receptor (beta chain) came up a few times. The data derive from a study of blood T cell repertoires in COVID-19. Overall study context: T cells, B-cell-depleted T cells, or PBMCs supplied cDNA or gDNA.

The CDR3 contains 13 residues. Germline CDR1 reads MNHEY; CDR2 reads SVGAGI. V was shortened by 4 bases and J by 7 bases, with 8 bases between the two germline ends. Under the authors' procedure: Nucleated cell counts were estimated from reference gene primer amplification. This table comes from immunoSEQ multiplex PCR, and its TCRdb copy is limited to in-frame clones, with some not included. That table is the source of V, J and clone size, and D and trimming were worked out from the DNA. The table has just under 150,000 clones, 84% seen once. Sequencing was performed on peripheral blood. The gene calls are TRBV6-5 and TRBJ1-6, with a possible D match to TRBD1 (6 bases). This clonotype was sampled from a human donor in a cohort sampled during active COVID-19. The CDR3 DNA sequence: TGTGCCAGCAGTTCTACAGGGAATTCACCCCTCCACTTT. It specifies CASSSTGNSPLHF.